This T cell receptor beta chain is from a study of T cells after somatic rescue of genetic block. V lost 4 bases and J lost 5, with 11 bases in between. The CDR3 is 13 residues long. In germline, CDR1 is MDHEN, CDR2 SYDVKM. Sequencing was performed with immunoSEQ multiplex PCR; in TCRdb, only in-frame clones are kept and a portion is missing. The table lists approximately 71,000 clones, just under 95% of them singletons, with 2.9% in the top ten. The receptor's source is a man aged 35-49 years. Sequencing was done on a sample of peripheral blood mononuclear cells (PBMCs). The chain has TRBV28 and TRBJ1-2; D gene ambiguous. The CDR3 DNA is TGTGCCAGCAGTTCGTATTCGAAGTATGGCTACACCTTC. It translates to CASSSYSKYGYTF.